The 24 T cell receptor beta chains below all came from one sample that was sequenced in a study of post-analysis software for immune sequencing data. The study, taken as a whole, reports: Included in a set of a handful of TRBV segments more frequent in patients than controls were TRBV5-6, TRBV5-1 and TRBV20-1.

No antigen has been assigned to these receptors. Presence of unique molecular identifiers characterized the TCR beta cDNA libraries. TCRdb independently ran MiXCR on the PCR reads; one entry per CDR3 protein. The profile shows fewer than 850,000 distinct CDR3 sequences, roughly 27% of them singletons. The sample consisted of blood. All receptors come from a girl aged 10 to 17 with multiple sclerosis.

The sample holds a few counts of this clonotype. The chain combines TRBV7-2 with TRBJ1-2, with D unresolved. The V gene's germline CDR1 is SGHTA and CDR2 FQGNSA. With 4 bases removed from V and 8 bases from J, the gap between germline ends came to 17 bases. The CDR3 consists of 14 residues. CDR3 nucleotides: TGTGCCAGCAGCTACCCAGCCATCAGTGCGGGCTACACCTTC. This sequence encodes CASSYPAISAGYTF. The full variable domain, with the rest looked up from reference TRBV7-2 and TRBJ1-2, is GAGVSQSPSNKVTEKGKDVELRCDPISGHTALYWYRQSLGQGLEFLIYFQGNSAPDKSGLPSDRFSAERTGGSVSTLTIQRTQQEDSAVYLCASSYPAISAGYTFGSGTRLTVV.

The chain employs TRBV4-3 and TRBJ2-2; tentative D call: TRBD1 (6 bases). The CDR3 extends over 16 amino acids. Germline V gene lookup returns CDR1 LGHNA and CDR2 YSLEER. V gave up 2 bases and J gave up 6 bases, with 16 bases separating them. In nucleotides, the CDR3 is TGCGCCAGCAGCCAATCACGACTACAGGGTTCCGGGGAGCTGTTTTTT. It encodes CASSQSRLQGSGELFF.

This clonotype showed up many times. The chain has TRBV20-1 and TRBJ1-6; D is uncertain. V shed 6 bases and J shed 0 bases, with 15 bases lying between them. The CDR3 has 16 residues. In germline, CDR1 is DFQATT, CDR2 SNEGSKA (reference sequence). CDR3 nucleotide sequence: TGCAGTGCCCCAAAGCACGGGAGCTCCTATAATTCACCCCTCCACTTT. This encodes CSAPKHGSSYNSPLHF.

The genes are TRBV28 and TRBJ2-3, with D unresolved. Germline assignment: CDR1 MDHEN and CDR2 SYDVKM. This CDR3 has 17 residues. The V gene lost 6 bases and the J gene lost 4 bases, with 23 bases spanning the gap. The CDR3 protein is CASRTPSFSPRADTQYF. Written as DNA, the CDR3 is TGTGCCAGCAGGACTCCTAGTTTTTCACCAAGAGCAGATACGCAGTATTTT.

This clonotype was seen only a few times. The CDR3 here is CSASPRQGKRQPQHF. CDR3 nucleotide sequence: TGCAGTGCTAGCCCTCGACAGGGGAAGCGGCAGCCCCAGCATTTT. This chain connects TRBV20-1 to TRBJ1-5, with 8 bases matching TRBD1. V shed 3 bases and J 7 bases; nucleotides not matched to a gene: 11. The CDR3 consists of 15 residues. In germline, CDR1 is DFQATT, CDR2 SNEGSKA (reference sequence).

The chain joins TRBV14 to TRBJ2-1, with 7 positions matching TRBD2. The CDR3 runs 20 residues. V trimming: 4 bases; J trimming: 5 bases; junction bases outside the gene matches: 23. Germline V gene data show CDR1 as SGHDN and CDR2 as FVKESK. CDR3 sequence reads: CASSPSPGLRVEVSNNEQFF. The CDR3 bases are TGTGCCAGCAGCCCCAGCCCGGGACTACGTGTAGAGGTGTCGAACAATGAGCAGTTCTTC.

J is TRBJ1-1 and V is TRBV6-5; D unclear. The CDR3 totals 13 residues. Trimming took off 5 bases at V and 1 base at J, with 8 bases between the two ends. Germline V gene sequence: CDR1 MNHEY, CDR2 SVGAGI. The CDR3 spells CASSHWGNTEAFF. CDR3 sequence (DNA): TGTGCCAGCAGTCACTGGGGGAACACTGAAGCTTTCTTT.

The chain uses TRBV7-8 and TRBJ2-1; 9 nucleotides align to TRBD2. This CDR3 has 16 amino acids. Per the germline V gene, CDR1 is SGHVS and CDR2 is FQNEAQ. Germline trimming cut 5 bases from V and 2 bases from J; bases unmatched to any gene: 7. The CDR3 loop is CASSKVTSGPYNEQFF. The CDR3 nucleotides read TGTGCCAGCAGCAAAGTGACTAGCGGACCCTACAATGAGCAGTTCTTC.

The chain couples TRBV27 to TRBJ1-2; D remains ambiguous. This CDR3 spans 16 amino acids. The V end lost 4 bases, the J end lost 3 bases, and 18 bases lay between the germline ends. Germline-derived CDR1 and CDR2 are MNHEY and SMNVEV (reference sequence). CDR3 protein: CASSSPARAPYYGYTF. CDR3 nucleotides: TGTGCCAGCAGTTCCCCCGCCCGGGCCCCGTACTATGGCTACACCTTC.

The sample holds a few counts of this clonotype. This CDR3 reads CASSLGQRRNEQFF. The CDR3 DNA is TGTGCCAGCAGTCTCGGACAGAGGCGCAATGAGCAGTTCTTC. J is TRBJ2-1 and V is TRBV12-3 or TRBV12-4; possible D gene TRBD1, 6 bases. The CDR3 contains 14 residues. V gave up 5 bases and J gave up 6 bases, with 14 bases separating them.

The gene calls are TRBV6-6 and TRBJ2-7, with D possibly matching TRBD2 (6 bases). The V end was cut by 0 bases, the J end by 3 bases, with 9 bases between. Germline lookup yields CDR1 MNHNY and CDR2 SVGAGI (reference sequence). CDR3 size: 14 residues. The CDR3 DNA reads TGTGCCAGCAGTTACTCACTAGCTAACTACGAGCAGTACTTC. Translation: CASSYSLANYEQYF.

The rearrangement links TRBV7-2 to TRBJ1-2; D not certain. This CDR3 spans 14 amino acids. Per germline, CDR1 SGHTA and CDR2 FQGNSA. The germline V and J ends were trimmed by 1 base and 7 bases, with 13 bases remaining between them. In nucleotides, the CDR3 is TGTGCCAGCAGCTTAGTGGCCCCAAAGGGTGGCTACACCTTC. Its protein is CASSLVAPKGGYTF.

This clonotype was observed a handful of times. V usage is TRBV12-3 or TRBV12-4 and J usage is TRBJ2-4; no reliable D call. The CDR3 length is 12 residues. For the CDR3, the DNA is TGTGTCAGAAGTTTAAAACAGAACATTCAGTACTTC. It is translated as CVRSLKQNIQYF.

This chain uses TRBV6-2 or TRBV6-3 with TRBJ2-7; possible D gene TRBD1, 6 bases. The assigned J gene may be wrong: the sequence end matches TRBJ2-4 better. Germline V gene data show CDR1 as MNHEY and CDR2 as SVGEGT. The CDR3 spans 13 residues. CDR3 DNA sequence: TGTGCCAGCAGTGCAGGGGCTCCAAACATTCAGTACTTC. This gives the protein CASSAGAPNIQYF.

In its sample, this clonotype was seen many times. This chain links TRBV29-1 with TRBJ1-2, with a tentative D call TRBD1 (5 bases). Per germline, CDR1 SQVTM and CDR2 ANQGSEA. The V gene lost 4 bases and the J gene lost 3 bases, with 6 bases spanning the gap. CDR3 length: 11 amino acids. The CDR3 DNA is TGCAGCGTTGCAGGGTACTATGGCTACACCTTC. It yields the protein CSVAGYYGYTF.

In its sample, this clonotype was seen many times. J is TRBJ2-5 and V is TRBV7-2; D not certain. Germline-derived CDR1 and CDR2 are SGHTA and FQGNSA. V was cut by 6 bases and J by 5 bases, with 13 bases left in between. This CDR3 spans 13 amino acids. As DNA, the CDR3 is TGTGCCAGCAGTAAAGGGCTGGGGGAGACCCAGTACTTC. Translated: CASSKGLGETQYF.

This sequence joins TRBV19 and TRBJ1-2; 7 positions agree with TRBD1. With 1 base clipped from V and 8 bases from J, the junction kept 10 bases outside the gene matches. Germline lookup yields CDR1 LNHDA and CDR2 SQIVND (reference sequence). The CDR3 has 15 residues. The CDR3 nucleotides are TGTGCCAGTAGTATAGCCCAGACAGGGACTTTCGGCTACACCTTC. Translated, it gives CASSIAQTGTFGYTF.

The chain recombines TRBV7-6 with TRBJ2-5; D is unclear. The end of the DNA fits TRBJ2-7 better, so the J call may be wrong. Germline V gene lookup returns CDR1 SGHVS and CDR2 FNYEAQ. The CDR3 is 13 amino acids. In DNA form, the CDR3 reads TGTGCCAGCAGCTTAGAGACATTCTACGAGCAGTACTTC. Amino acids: CASSLETFYEQYF.

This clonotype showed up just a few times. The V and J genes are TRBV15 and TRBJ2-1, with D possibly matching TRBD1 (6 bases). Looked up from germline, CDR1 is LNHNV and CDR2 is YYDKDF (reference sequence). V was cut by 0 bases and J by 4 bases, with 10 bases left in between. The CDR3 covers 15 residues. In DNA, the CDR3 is TGTGCCACCAGCAGAGAGCAGGGGTCATACAATGAGCAGTTCTTC. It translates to CATSREQGSYNEQFF.

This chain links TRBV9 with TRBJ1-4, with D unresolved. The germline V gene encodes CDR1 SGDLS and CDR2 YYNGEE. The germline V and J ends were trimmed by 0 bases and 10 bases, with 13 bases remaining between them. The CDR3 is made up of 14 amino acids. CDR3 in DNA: TGTGCCAGCAGCGTAGCAGGCGCCGGAAGAAAACTGTTTTTT. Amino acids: CASSVAGAGRKLFF.

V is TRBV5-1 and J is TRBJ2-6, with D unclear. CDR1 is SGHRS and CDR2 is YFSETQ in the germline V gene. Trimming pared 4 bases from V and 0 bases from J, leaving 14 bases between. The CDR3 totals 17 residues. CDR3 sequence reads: CASSPGSASSGANVLTF. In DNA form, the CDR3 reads TGCGCCAGCAGCCCCGGATCAGCTTCCTCTGGGGCCAACGTCCTGACTTTC.

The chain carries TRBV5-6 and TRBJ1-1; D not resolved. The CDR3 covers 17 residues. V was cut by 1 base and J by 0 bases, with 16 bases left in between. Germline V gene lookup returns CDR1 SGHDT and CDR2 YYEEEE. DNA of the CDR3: TGTGCCAGCAGCTTGTTCGGTTCGCCCGGCCTGAACACTGAAGCTTTCTTT. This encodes CASSLFGSPGLNTEAFF.

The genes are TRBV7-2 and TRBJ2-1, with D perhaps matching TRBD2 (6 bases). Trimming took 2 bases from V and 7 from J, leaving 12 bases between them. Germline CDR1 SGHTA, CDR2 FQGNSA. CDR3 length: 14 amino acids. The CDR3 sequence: CASSLIGGGNEQFF. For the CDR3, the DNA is TGTGCCAGCAGCTTAATTGGGGGAGGAAATGAGCAGTTCTTC.

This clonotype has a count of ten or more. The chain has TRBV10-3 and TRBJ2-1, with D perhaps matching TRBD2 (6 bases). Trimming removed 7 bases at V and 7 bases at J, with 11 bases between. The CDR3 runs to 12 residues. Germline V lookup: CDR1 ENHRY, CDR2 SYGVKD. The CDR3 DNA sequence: TGTGCCATCACGGGGGAGCGGAATGAGCAGTTCTTC. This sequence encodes CAITGERNEQFF.